One and the same sample provided the 28 T cell receptor beta chains below, sequenced in a study of cytomegalovirus exposure and HLA in healthy donors. 13 Jbeta primers and 60 Vbeta primers were used for the PCR. TCRdb's table, derived via immunoSEQ multiplex PCR, lists solely in-frame clones and lacks some. The sample holds approximately 190,000 clones; over 70% are singletons and the top ten take 3.5% to 4%. The sequenced sample was PBMCs. The receptors derive from a man aged 45-65 years in good health and CMV-seronegative.

V usage is TRBV2 and J usage is TRBJ2-7, with 10 bases that match TRBD2. Germline V gene lookup returns CDR1 SNHLY and CDR2 FYNNEI. The CDR3 has 15 residues. V was clipped by 6 bases and J by 4 bases; unmatched bases: 9. This CDR3 reads CASSFTGTSEYEQYF. The CDR3 nucleotides read TGTGCCAGCAGCTTTACCGGGACTAGCGAGTACGAGCAGTACTTC.

The rearrangement links TRBV4-1 to TRBJ2-3, with D possibly being TRBD1 (6 bases). The CDR3 is 15 amino acids. V was cut by 4 bases and J by 2 bases, with 13 bases left in between. Germline V CDR1 and CDR2: MGHRA, YSYEKL. The CDR3 reads CASSPGARDTDTQYF. CDR3 nucleotide sequence: TGCGCCAGCAGCCCAGGGGCGCGAGACACAGATACGCAGTATTTT.

V is TRBV6-5 and J is TRBJ2-7, with a weak D call TRBD2 (5 bases). Germline assignment: CDR1 MNHEY and CDR2 SVGAGI. The ends were cut back, 11 bases at V and 3 bases at J, with 20 bases in the middle. CDR3 length: 14 residues. For the CDR3, the DNA is TGTGCCCAATCAATGCGGGTTGGGCACTACGAGCAGTACTTC. Its protein product is CAQSMRVGHYEQYF.

The chain recombines TRBV5-1 with TRBJ1-4, with unresolved D. Looked up from germline, CDR1 is SGHRS and CDR2 is YFSETQ. The CDR3 covers 14 residues. V was trimmed by 4 bases and J by 0 bases, leaving 7 bases between them. For the CDR3, the DNA is TGCGCCAGCAGCCTACAGCCAACTAATGAAAAACTGTTTTTT. It encodes CASSLQPTNEKLFF.

The chain combines TRBV7-3 with TRBJ2-3; D possibly corresponds to TRBD1 (6 bases). Germline V gene sequence: CDR1 SGHTA, CDR2 FQGTGA. This CDR3 has 15 residues. V lost 2 bases, J lost 2 bases, and 11 bases lay in between. The CDR3 spells CASSLGQTFTDTQYF. The CDR3 DNA reads as TGTGCCAGCAGCTTAGGACAGACTTTCACAGATACGCAGTATTTT.

In its sample, this clone was seen once. The chain links TRBV7-2 to TRBJ1-4; 12 nucleotides match TRBD1. In germline, CDR1 is SGHTA, CDR2 FQGNSA. The CDR3 has 17 amino acids. With 1 base clipped from V and 8 bases from J, the junction kept 8 bases outside the gene matches. CDR3: CASSLGGTGGAGEKLFF. The CDR3 DNA is TGTGCCAGCAGCTTAGGAGGGACAGGGGGCGCAGGGGAAAAACTGTTTTTT.

The CDR3 coding sequence is TGTGCCTGGAGTTCGGCAGGCCCCTACGAGCAGTACTTC. It is translated as CAWSSAGPYEQYF. The J gene is TRBJ2-7, the V gene TRBV30; no definite D call. Germline V lookup: CDR1 GTSNPN, CDR2 SVGIG (reference sequence). There are 13 residues in the CDR3. The V end lost 2 bases, the J end lost 2 bases, and 10 bases lay between the germline ends.

The rearrangement joins TRBV19 to TRBJ2-3, with TRBD1 as a possible D gene (6 bases). Germline V gives CDR1 LNHDA, CDR2 SQIVND (reference sequence). CDR3 length equals 13 residues. Trimming stripped 6 bases from V and 6 bases from J, with 13 bases between. The CDR3 region is CASRGRGSDTQYF. The CDR3 DNA is TGTGCCAGTAGGGGTAGGGGGTCCGATACGCAGTATTTT.

The V gene is TRBV14, the J gene TRBJ2-2; 12 bases match TRBD2. Germline values: CDR1 SGHDN, CDR2 FVKESK. The V segment lost 4 bases and the J segment 7 bases; nucleotides outside the gene matches: 7. The CDR3 is 16 amino acids. The CDR3 spells CASSRRLAGAGGELFF. The CDR3 region has the DNA TGTGCCAGCAGCCGAAGACTAGCGGGGGCTGGCGGGGAGCTGTTTTTT.

The chain carries TRBV4-2 and TRBJ2-3; TRBD1 is a possible D gene (6 bases). The CDR3 is made up of 15 amino acids. The germline CDR1 and CDR2 sequences are LGHNA and YNFKEQ. V gave up 1 base and J gave up 2 bases, with 10 bases separating them. This CDR3 reads CASSQGRGATDTQYF. The CDR3 region has the DNA TGTGCCAGCAGCCAAGGCAGGGGAGCCACAGATACGCAGTATTTT.

The chain couples TRBV2 to TRBJ1-4; no clear D gene. Germline V CDR1 and CDR2: SNHLY, FYNNEI. This CDR3 has 15 amino acids. Trimming stripped 2 bases from V and 1 base from J, with 8 bases between. In DNA, the CDR3 is TGTGCCAGCAGTGAACGGGGAGGAACTAATGAAAAACTGTTTTTT. It translates to CASSERGGTNEKLFF.

This clone has only one observation. The genes are TRBV7-9 and TRBJ1-6, with a tentative D call TRBD1 (6 bases). Trimming took off 3 bases at V and 10 bases at J, with 13 bases between the two ends. CDR1 SEHNR and CDR2 FQNEAQ come from the germline V gene (reference sequence). The CDR3 is 14 residues long. CDR3 sequence reads: CASSLDREESPLHF. In DNA, the CDR3 is TGTGCCAGCAGCTTGGACAGAGAGGAGTCACCCCTCCACTTT.

In DNA, the CDR3 is TGTGCCGCCCGGGACTCCTACAATGAGCAGTTCTTC. It specifies CAARDSYNEQFF. The chain employs TRBV10-3 and TRBJ2-1; perhaps TRBD2 as D (5 bases). Germline CDR1 is ENHRY and CDR2 is SYGVKD. The ends were cut back, 11 bases at V and 0 bases at J, with 8 bases in the middle. CDR3 size: 12 residues.

The J gene is TRBJ1-5, the V gene TRBV6-6; 9 bases match TRBD1. The CDR3 runs 12 residues. V dropped 6 bases and J dropped 15; count of bases not matched to a gene: 9. The germline V gene encodes CDR1 MNHNY and CDR2 SVGAGI (reference sequence). Here the CDR3 reads CASSQPGQGGHF. The CDR3 DNA is TGTGCCAGCAGCCAACCGGGACAGGGCGGGCATTTT.

V gene TRBV11-2 combines with J gene TRBJ1-6, with D possibly being TRBD1 (6 bases). The germline CDR1 and CDR2 sequences are SGHAT and FQNNGV. There are 15 residues in the CDR3. Deletions cut 5 bases from V and 9 bases from J, with 17 bases between. The CDR3 DNA sequence: TGTGCCAGCAGCCAAGCAGGGGCAGGGAGTTCACCCCTCCACTTT. Protein product: CASSQAGAGSSPLHF.

V gene TRBV19 combines with J gene TRBJ1-5, with a possible D match to TRBD1 (5 bases). V dropped 9 bases and J dropped 9 bases, with 18 bases sitting between them. Germline V gene sequence: CDR1 LNHDA, CDR2 SQIVND (reference sequence). This CDR3 contains 13 residues. The CDR3, as DNA: TGTGCCAGCATTCGACACCAGGGTGGGCCCCAGCATTTT. It encodes CASIRHQGGPQHF.

The chain recombines TRBV7-9 with TRBJ2-5, with TRBD1 matching 7 bases. Germline values: CDR1 SEHNR, CDR2 FQNEAQ (reference sequence). This CDR3 has 14 residues. With V trimmed by 10 bases and J by 4 bases, 12 bases remained unmatched. The CDR3 is CAITGQQNLETQYF. In DNA form, the CDR3 reads TGTGCCATTACGGGACAGCAAAATTTAGAGACCCAGTACTTC.

The chain has TRBV2 and TRBJ2-5, with 10 positions matching TRBD1. The J call may be faulty, since TRBJ2-7 better matches the DNA end. This CDR3 is built from 13 residues. From germline, CDR1 is SNHLY and CDR2 FYNNEI. This chain's CDR3 is CASSGQGVYEQYF. The CDR3 DNA sequence: TGTGCCAGCAGCGGACAGGGGGTGTACGAGCAGTACTTC.

The chain joins TRBV5-1 to TRBJ2-7; 11 bases align to TRBD2. Germline CDR1 and CDR2: SGHRS and YFSETQ. V dropped 4 bases and J dropped 7; count of bases not matched to a gene: 13. This CDR3 is built from 16 residues. Here the CDR3 DNA reads TGCGCCAGCAGCCCGGCTAGCGGGGGGACTCCCCAGGAGCAGTACTTC. As protein: CASSPASGGTPQEQYF.

The rearrangement joins TRBV11-2 to TRBJ1-2, with D possibly being TRBD1 (5 bases). CDR3 length: 14 amino acids. The ends were cut back, 8 bases at V and 6 bases at J, with 19 bases in the middle. Germline lookup yields CDR1 SGHAT and CDR2 FQNNGV. The CDR3 nucleotides read TGTGCCAGCCGGATACTTTTGCCAGGGCATGGCTACACCTTC. It encodes CASRILLPGHGYTF.

The chain couples TRBV4-1 to TRBJ2-3, with D possibly being TRBD2 (6 bases). Germline lookup yields CDR1 MGHRA and CDR2 YSYEKL. Trimming stripped 0 bases from V and 3 bases from J, with 10 bases between. The CDR3 is 15 amino acids. The CDR3, as DNA: TGCGCCAGCAGCCAAGAACGCCGGGGGACAGATACGCAGTATTTT. This translates into CASSQERRGTDTQYF.

This clone has just a few counts. The J gene is TRBJ2-7, the V gene TRBV11-2; D gene uncertain. The germline CDR1 and CDR2 sequences are SGHAT and FQNNGV. V lost 3 bases and J lost 5, with 5 bases in between. The CDR3 is made up of 11 amino acids. The CDR3 loop reads CASSFVHEQYF. The CDR3 DNA is TGTGCCAGCAGCTTCGTTCACGAGCAGTACTTC. Variable domain in full (rest from reference TRBV11-2 and TRBJ2-7): EAGVAQSPRYKIIEKRQSVAFWCNPISGHATLYWYQQILGQGPKLLIQFQNNGVVDDSQLPKDRFSAERLKGVDSTLKIQPAKLEDSAVYLCASSFVHEQYFGPGTRLTVT.

The rearrangement links TRBV19 to TRBJ2-5; 7 positions match TRBD1. Matching the DNA end better, TRBJ2-7 makes the J call doubtful. This CDR3 region has 13 residues. Germline V gene lookup returns CDR1 LNHDA and CDR2 SQIVND (reference sequence). DNA for the CDR3: TGTGCCAGTAGTCCCGGACAGGTTTTCGAGCAGTACTTC. Translated, it gives CASSPGQVFEQYF.

The chain has TRBV2 and TRBJ2-7; D is possibly TRBD2 (6 bases). This CDR3 has 14 residues. Looked up from germline, CDR1 is SNHLY and CDR2 is FYNNEI. The germline V and J ends were trimmed by 11 bases and 9 bases, with 26 bases remaining between them. CDR3 region: CAGAGGMSLRGQYF. CDR3 bases: TGTGCCGGGGCTGGGGGGATGTCACTACGAGGGCAGTACTTC. The full variable domain, its missing parts supplied by reference TRBV2 and TRBJ2-7, is EPEVTQTPSHQVTQMGQEVILRCVPISNHLYFYWYRQILGQKVEFLVSFYNNEISEKSEIFDDQFSVERPDGSNFTLKIRSTKLEDSAMYFCAGAGGMSLRGQYFGPGTRLTVT.

V usage is TRBV19 and J usage is TRBJ2-3, with D perhaps TRBD1 (5 bases). V was trimmed by 4 bases and J by 5 bases, leaving 16 bases between them. In germline, CDR1 is LNHDA, CDR2 SQIVND (reference sequence). This CDR3 has 15 amino acids. In DNA, the CDR3 is TGTGCCAGTAGTACCCTCGGCCAGGGTGAAGATACGCAGTATTTT. Its protein is CASSTLGQGEDTQYF.

The rearrangement uses TRBV4-3 and TRBJ2-2, with TRBD1 identical over 9 bases. Trimming cost V 1 base and J 6 bases; bases outside gene matches: 6. Germline CDR1 LGHNA, CDR2 YSLEER. CDR3 length: 16 amino acids. The DNA for the CDR3 is TGCGCCAGCAGCCAAGGTCCGGGACAGGGCTCCGGGGAGCTGTTTTTT. Residues: CASSQGPGQGSGELFF.

V is TRBV18 and J is TRBJ2-7; D is unclear. The CDR3 is 13 residues long. V lost 6 bases to trimming and J lost 3 bases, with 12 bases between them. The germline gives CDR1 KGHSH, CDR2 LQKENI. Written as DNA, the CDR3 is TGTGCCAGCTCTGCCGACGGAGTCTACGAGCAGTACTTC. Translating gives CASSADGVYEQYF.

The rearrangement joins TRBV11-2 to TRBJ1-2; a possible D gene is TRBD1 (6 bases). The CDR3 runs to 13 residues. Germline values: CDR1 SGHAT, CDR2 FQNNGV. Deletions cut 7 bases from V and 8 bases from J, with 17 bases between. The CDR3 coding sequence is TGTGCCAGCACCGTGCCAGGGGCTGGGGGCTACACCTTC. Translated: CASTVPGAGGYTF.